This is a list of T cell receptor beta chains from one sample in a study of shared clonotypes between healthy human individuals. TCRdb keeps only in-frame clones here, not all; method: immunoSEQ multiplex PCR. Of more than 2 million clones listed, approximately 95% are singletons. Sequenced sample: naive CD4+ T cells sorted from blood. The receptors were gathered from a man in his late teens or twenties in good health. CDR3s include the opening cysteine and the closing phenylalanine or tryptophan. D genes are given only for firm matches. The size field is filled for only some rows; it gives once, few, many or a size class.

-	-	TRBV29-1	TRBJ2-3	CSVDSTDTQYF	TGCAGCGTGGACAGCACAGATACGCAGTATTTT
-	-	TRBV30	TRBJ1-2	CAYLTGGYGYTF	TGTGCCTACCTAACGGGGGGCTACGGCTACACCTTC
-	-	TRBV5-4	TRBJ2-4	CASSLNRDGNIQYF	TGTGCCAGCAGCTTGAACAGGGACGGAAACATTCAGTACTTC
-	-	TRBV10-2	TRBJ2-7	CASSVGGRAYEQYF	TGCGCCAGCAGTGTGGGGGGTCGGGCCTACGAGCAGTACTTC
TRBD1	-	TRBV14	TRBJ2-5	CASSQGPTGVTQYF	TGTGCCAGCAGCCAAGGTCCTACAGGGGTAACCCAGTACTTC
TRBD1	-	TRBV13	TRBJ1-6	CASSVLTGDNSPLHF	TGTGCCAGCAGCGTTCTAACAGGGGATAATTCACCCCTCCACTTT
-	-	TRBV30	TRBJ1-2	CAWSRLQGNHYGYTF	TGTGCCTGGAGCCGATTGCAGGGGAACCACTATGGCTACACCTTC
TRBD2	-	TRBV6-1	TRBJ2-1	CVSSVGGAYNEQFF	TGTGTCAGCAGTGTCGGGGGGGCCTACAATGAGCAGTTCTTC
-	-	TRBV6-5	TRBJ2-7	CASSYSNRNHEQYF	TGTGCCAGCAGTTACTCGAACAGGAACCACGAGCAGTACTTC
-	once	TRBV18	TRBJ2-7	CASSPPGTEPLTYEQYF	TGTGCCAGCTCACCCCCCGGGACCGAGCCTTTGACCTACGAGCAGTACTTC
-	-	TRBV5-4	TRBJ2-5	CASSLESGRETQYF	TGTGCCAGCAGCTTGGAGAGCGGTAGAGAGACCCAGTACTTC
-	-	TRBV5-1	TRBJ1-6	CASSSINSPLHF	TGCGCCAGCAGCTCGATTAATTCACCCCTCCACTTT
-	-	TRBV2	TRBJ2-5	CASSELLQETQYF	TGTGCCAGCAGTGAATTGCTTCAAGAGACCCAGTACTTC
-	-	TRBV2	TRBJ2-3	CASSANQLSTDTQYF	TGTGCCAGCAGTGCCAACCAGCTAAGCACAGATACGCAGTATTTT
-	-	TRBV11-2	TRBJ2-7	CASSLVNEQYF	TGTGCCAGCAGCTTAGTGAACGAGCAGTACTTC
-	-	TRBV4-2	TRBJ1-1	CASSQDTGNTEAFF	TGTGCCAGCAGCCAAGATACGGGGAACACTGAAGCTTTCTTT
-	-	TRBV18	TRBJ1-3	CASSPKSGPGNTIYF	TGTGCCAGCTCACCAAAATCAGGACCTGGAAACACCATATATTTT
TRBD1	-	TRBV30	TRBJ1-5	CAWSVDRAQPQHF	TGTGCCTGGAGTGTAGACAGGGCCCAGCCCCAGCATTTT
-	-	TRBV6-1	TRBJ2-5	CASSGPTWGETQYF	TGTGCCAGCAGTGGACCTACCTGGGGGGAGACCCAGTACTTC
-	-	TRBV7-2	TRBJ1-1	CASSLFNTEAFF	TGTGCCAGCAGCTTATTTAACACTGAAGCTTTCTTT
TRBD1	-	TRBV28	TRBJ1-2	CASSRRGVDRGANYGYTF	TGTGCCAGCAGTCGCAGGGGGGTAGACAGGGGAGCTAACTATGGCTACACCTTC
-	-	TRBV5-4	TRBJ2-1	CASNPPGGFEQFF	TGTGCCAGCAACCCCCCTGGGGGATTTGAGCAGTTCTTC
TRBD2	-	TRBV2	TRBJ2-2	CASSESGGGNTGELFF	TGTGCCAGCAGTGAATCGGGCGGGGGGAACACCGGGGAGCTGTTTTTT
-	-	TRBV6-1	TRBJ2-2	CASRGASGNTGELFF	TGTGCCAGCAGGGGGGCTAGCGGGAACACCGGGGAGCTGTTTTTT
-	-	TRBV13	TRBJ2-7	CASSTFSESPLYEQYF	TGTGCCAGCTCCACCTTTTCTGAGAGCCCGCTCTACGAGCAGTACTTC
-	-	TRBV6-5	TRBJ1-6	CASSDRQYNSPLHF	TGTGCCAGCAGTGACAGACAATATAATTCACCCCTCCACTTT
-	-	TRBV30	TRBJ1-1	CAWSAQGNTEAFF	TGTGCCTGGTCTGCCCAGGGTAACACTGAAGCTTTCTTT
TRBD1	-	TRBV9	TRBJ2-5	CASSVGSIDRGWETQYF	TGTGCCAGCAGCGTAGGTTCGATCGACAGGGGTTGGGAGACCCAGTACTTC
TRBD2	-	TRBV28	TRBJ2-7	CASNRGGRTSYEQYF	TGTGCCAGCAATCGTGGCGGGAGGACCTCCTACGAGCAGTACTTC
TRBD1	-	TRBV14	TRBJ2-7	CASSLDRVIQYF	TGTGCCAGCAGTCTCGACAGGGTGATCCAGTACTTC
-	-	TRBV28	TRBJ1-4	CASSFSFFATNEKLFF	TGTGCCAGCAGTTTCTCTTTTTTTGCAACTAATGAAAAACTGTTTTTT
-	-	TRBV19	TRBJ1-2	CASSIPPDGYTF	TGTGCCAGTAGTATTCCCCCTGATGGCTACACCTTC
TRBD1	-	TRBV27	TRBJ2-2	CASSSDRAGELFF	TGTGCCAGCAGTTCGGACAGGGCCGGGGAGCTGTTTTTT
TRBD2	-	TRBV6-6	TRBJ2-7	CASSWGGLESFYEQYF	TGTGCCAGCAGTTGGGGGGGACTAGAATCTTTCTACGAGCAGTACTTC
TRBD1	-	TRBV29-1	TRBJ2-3	CSFRTGLLTDTQYF	TGCAGCTTCCGGACAGGGCTACTCACAGATACGCAGTATTTT
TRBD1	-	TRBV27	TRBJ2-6	CASSRDRLSGANVLTF	TGTGCCAGCAGTCGGGACAGACTCTCTGGGGCCAACGTCCTGACTTTC
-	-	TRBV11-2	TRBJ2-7	CASSSQGYEQYF	TGTGCCAGCAGCTCCCAGGGATACGAGCAGTACTTC
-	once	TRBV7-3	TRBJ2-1	CASSLTPSSYNEQFF	TGTGCCAGCAGCCTCACACCGAGCTCCTACAATGAGCAGTTCTTC
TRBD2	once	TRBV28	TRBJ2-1	CASSLSASGSYEQFF	TGTGCCAGCAGTTTATCGGCTAGCGGGAGCTATGAGCAGTTCTTC
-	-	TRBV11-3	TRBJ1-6	CASSFYGVGLSSYNSPLHF	TGTGCCAGCAGCTTCTATGGGGTGGGACTGAGCTCCTATAATTCACCCCTCCACTTT
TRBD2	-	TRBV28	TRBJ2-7	CASSLTFGAGGTYEQYF	TGTGCCAGCAGTCTTACTTTCGGCGCGGGAGGAACCTACGAGCAGTACTTC
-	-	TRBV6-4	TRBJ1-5	CASTMERRVVYGGQPQHF	TGTGCCAGCACCATGGAGAGAAGGGTCGTTTATGGAGGTCAGCCCCAGCATTTT
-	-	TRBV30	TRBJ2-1	CALGSGAVGNEQFF	TGTGCCTTAGGTTCGGGAGCGGTGGGCAATGAGCAGTTCTTC
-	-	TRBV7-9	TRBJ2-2	CASSLAALGELFF	TGTGCCAGCAGCTTAGCGGCCCTGGGGGAGCTGTTTTTT
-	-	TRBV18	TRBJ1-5	CASSPQAPGNQPQHF	TGTGCCAGCTCACCACAGGCCCCGGGCAATCAGCCCCAGCATTTT
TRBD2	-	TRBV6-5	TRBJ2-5	CASSYRGLAGGETQYF	TGTGCCAGCAGTTACAGGGGACTAGCGGGAGGAGAGACCCAGTACTTC
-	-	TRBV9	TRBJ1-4	CASSPGGSTEKLFF	TGTGCCAGCAGCCCAGGCGGATCCACCGAAAAACTGTTTTTT
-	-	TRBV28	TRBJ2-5	CASSLGGLETQYF	TGTGCCAGCAGCTTGGGGGGTTTGGAGACCCAGTACTTC
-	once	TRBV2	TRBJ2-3	CASSFLARTDTQYF	TGTGCCAGCAGTTTTCTAGCGAGGACAGATACGCAGTATTTT
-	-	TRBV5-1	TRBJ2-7	CASSLRLAGEQYF	TGCGCCAGCAGCTTGCGGCTAGCAGGCGAGCAGTACTTC
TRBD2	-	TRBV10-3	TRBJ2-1	CAISGRGLPNNEQFF	TGTGCCATCAGTGGTCGGGGACTACCAAACAATGAGCAGTTCTTC